These 21 T cell receptor delta chains were sequenced from one sample in a study of in vitro expanded adult blood gammadelta T cells (dated by TCRdb to the early 2020s). Their specific antigens are unknown. This specimen's treatment or condition label, per the study, means: microbial phosphoantigen (E)-4-hydroxy-3-methyl-but-2-enyl pyrophosphate, around 9.1 nM. After expansion, live CD3+ TCRgammadelta+ Vgamma9+ Vdelta2+ T cells were FACS-sorted on a FACS Aria III. Before expansion, PBMC received a one-day pulse of around 10 nM HMBPP and were then washed three times. The cultures were expanded for about 2 weeks, and IL-2 was added again every 3 to 4 days. Library preparation was by 5' RACE. Sequencing used an Illumina MiSeq. TCRdb called clones anew from the public reads via CATT; matching DNA rows were later pooled. In all, the sample holds fewer than 800 delta-chain clones, and under 60% of those were seen once. About 24% of the sample is taken by the ten largest.

The specimen was gamma-delta T cells from peripheral blood expanded in culture, collected from an in vitro culture stimulated with HMBPP. The origin of the receptors is an adult in good health.

Turning to this clone: A single base is all that separates this from a far larger clone, so a read error is likely. The same CDR3 can be traced to other DNA sequences in this sample. The chain has TRDV2 and TRDJ1, with D maybe TRDD2 (5 bases). Per the germline V gene, CDR1 is GEAIGNYY and CDR2 is EKD. Trimming stripped 3 bases from V and 0 bases from J, with 31 bases between. This CDR3 comprises 21 residues. The CDR3 region has the DNA TGTGCCTGTGACGAGGTCGGAAGAGAGACCCTACTTTCCTTATACACCGATAAACTCATCTTT. Translation gives CACDEVGRETLLSLYTDKLIF.

Remarks on this clone: A far larger clone is only one base removed, so a read error is likely. This specimen includes other DNA sequences encoding the same CDR3. The chain carries TRDV2 and TRDJ1, with D perhaps matching TRDD2 (5 bases). The CDR3 is 21 amino acids. The V gene's germline CDR1 is GEAIGNYY and CDR2 EKD. The CDR3 region is CACDEVGRETLLSLYTDKLIF. The CDR3 DNA reads as TGTGCCTGTGACGAGGTCGGAAGGGAGACCCTACTTTCCTTATACACAGATAAACTCATCTTT.

This clone has only a few counts. This likely stems from a read error, as it lies one base from a far larger clone. The rearrangement links TRDV2 to TRDJ1; D is unresolved. Looked up from germline, CDR1 is GEAIGNYY and CDR2 is EKD. The V and J ends lost 3 bases and 4 bases respectively, with 17 bases between them. This CDR3 region has 15 residues. The DNA for the CDR3 is TGTGCCTGTGACGCTTGTGGGACACGGGGCGATAAACTCATCTTT. Translated: CACDACGTRGDKLIF.

Worth noting for this clone: A read error may be the cause here, since a much bigger clone is one base away. In the same sample, other DNA sequences code for this CDR3. The rearrangement joins TRDV2 to TRDJ1; TRDD3 matches at 7 bases. Germline trimming cut 3 bases from V and 5 bases from J; bases unmatched to any gene: 17. The length of the CDR3 is 17 residues. Germline V gene sequence: CDR1 GEAIGNYY, CDR2 EKD. CDR3 region: CACDAIGGMLRTDKLIF. For the CDR3, the DNA is TGTGCCTGTGACGCCATTGGGGGGATGCTCAGGACTGATAAACTCATCTTT.

By sample share, this clone is medium-sized. A much larger clone lies a single base off, so this may be a read error. In the same sample, other DNA sequences code for this CDR3. J is TRDJ1 and V is TRDV2, with 8 nucleotides matching TRDD3. Germline V gives CDR1 GEAIGNYY, CDR2 EKD. CDR3 length: 19 amino acids. V shed 0 bases, J shed 5 bases, and the junction held 19 bases outside the gene matches. The CDR3 sequence: CACDTLRRAEGDKVDKLIF. CDR3 in DNA: TGTGCCTGTGACACCCTAAGAAGGGCCGAGGGGGATAAGGTTGATAAACTCATCTTT.

By share, this clone counts as hyperexpanded. This sample also contains other DNA sequences that code for the same CDR3. This chain uses TRDV2 with TRDJ1; 11 nucleotides agree with TRDD3. CDR1 and CDR2 (germline): GEAIGNYY, EKD. Germline trimming cut 2 bases from V and 0 bases from J; bases unmatched to any gene: 13. The CDR3 consists of 19 residues. The CDR3 sequence: CACDKVMGDTRGYTDKLIF. The CDR3 nucleotides are TGTGCCTGTGACAAGGTAATGGGGGATACGCGGGGATACACCGATAAACTCATCTTT.

About this clone itself: A far larger clone is off by one base, so a read error is likely. Other DNA sequences in the same sample also yield this CDR3. The gene calls are TRDV2 and TRDJ1; 9 nucleotides line up with TRDD2. This CDR3 has 14 amino acids. The ends lost 8 bases at V and 5 bases at J; junction bases unmatched: 11. From germline, CDR1 is GEAIGNYY and CDR2 EKD. Here the CDR3 reads CALESLPTSDKLIF. As DNA, the CDR3 is TGTGCCTTGGAGTCCCTTCCTACCTCAGATAAACTCATCTTT.

This clone is hyperexpanded (1% or more). Other nucleotide sequences from this sample produce the same CDR3. This chain links TRDV2 with TRDJ1; TRDD3 agrees at 12 bases. This CDR3 region has 18 residues. Trimming took 3 bases from V and 0 from J; bases not matched to a gene: 10. Germline CDR1 GEAIGNYY, CDR2 EKD. Here the CDR3 reads CACDGLGDTERYTDKLIF. DNA for the CDR3: TGTGCCTGTGACGGACTGGGGGATACAGAGAGGTACACCGATAAACTCATCTTT.

Details on this clone: This likely reflects a read error, since a far larger clone is one base away. This sample includes further DNA sequences coding for the same CDR3. The chain employs TRDV2 and TRDJ1, with D tentatively TRDD2 (5 bases). This CDR3 comprises 21 residues. CDR1 and CDR2 from the germline V gene are GEAIGNYY and EKD. The CDR3 nucleotides are TGTGCCTGTGACGAGGTCGGAAGGGAGACCCTACTTTCCTTATACACCGATAAACTCATCTTC. Amino acids: CACDEVGRETLLSLYTDKLIF.

This clone was seen once. A far larger clone is one base from this, pointing to a likely read error. V gene TRDV2 combines with J gene TRDJ1; 12 bases match TRDD3. With 3 bases clipped from V and 4 bases from J, the junction kept 14 bases outside the gene matches. The germline gives CDR1 GEAIGNYY, CDR2 EKD. This CDR3 has 18 amino acids. The CDR3 DNA reads TGTGCCTGTGACGGACTGGGGGATACAGAGAGGTACAACGATAAACTCATCTTT. Its translation is CACDGLGDTERYNDKLIF.

This clone has just a few counts. This likely reflects a read error, since a far larger clone is one base away. Distinct nucleotide sequences in the sample also encode this CDR3. This chain joins TRDV2 and TRDJ1, with unresolved D. The CDR3 contains 19 residues. From germline, CDR1 is GEAIGNYY and CDR2 EKD. The CDR3 DNA sequence: TGTGCCTGTGACACGATCCCCGAGTCTGGACGCCTATACACAGATAAACTCATCTTT. Residues: CACDTIPESGRLYTDKLIF.

This clone is labeled as medium-sized (0.01 to 0.1%). This may arise from a read error, as a much more abundant clone is one base away. The same CDR3 arises from other DNA sequences in this sample as well. The CDR3 DNA follows: TGTGCCTGTGACACCCTCCCGGGGGATACGCGGGAGAACGCTGATAAACTCATCTTT. Protein sequence: CACDTLPGDTRENADKLIF. The chain couples TRDV2 to TRDJ1, with 10 positions matching TRDD3. Germline lookup yields CDR1 GEAIGNYY and CDR2 EKD. V lost 0 bases to trimming and J lost 5 bases; unmatched junction nucleotides: 17. CDR3 length equals 19 residues.

To note about this clone: A far larger clone is just one base off, so this is likely a read error. The same CDR3 arises from other DNA sequences in this sample as well. This sequence joins TRDV2 and TRDJ1; 7 nucleotides line up with TRDD3. The CDR3 is 15 residues long. Per the germline V gene, CDR1 is GEAIGNYY and CDR2 is EKD. CDR3 sequence reads: CACDAWGTRGDKLIF. As DNA, the CDR3 is TGTGCATGTGACGCTTGGGGGACACGGGGCGATAAACTCATCTTT.

This clone ranks as large (0.1 to 1%). Other DNA sequences in the sample encode the same CDR3. The rearrangement links TRDV2 to TRDJ3; 11 bases map to TRDD3. There are 21 residues in the CDR3. V was pared by 3 bases and J by 2 bases, with 14 bases of the junction left unmatched. Per germline, CDR1 GEAIGNYY and CDR2 EKD. In DNA, the CDR3 is TGTGCCTGTGACTCCGTAAAGGTGGGGGATACGCAAGCCTGGGACACCCGACAGATGTTTTTC. It encodes CACDSVKVGDTQAWDTRQMFF.

A word on this clone: This clone may be a read error of a much larger clone one base away. The V and J genes are TRDV2 and TRDJ3, with 8 nucleotides matching TRDD3. This CDR3 is built from 20 residues. Germline V gene data show CDR1 as GEAIGNYY and CDR2 as EKD. J gave up 0 bases and V 0 bases, and 9 bases lay outside the gene matches. This CDR3 is CACDTGVAGGSSWDTRQMFF. In DNA form, the CDR3 reads TGTGCCTGTGACACCGGAGTAGCTGGGGGAAGCTCCTGGGACACCCGACAGATGTTTTTC.

Comments on this clone: Being one base from a much bigger clone, this may be a read error. The sample has other DNA sequences that encode this CDR3 too. This chain connects TRDV2 to TRDJ1, with TRDD3 as a possible D gene (6 bases). Trimming left V 4 bases short and J 5 bases short, with 25 bases between. The CDR3 is 17 amino acids. CDR1 is GEAIGNYY, CDR2 EKD, per germline. The CDR3 reads CACEPLGVSAITDKLIF. The DNA of the CDR3 is TGTGCCTGTGAACCCTTGGGGGTTTCCGCAATCACTGATAAACTCATCTTT.

This clone was seen a handful of times. This may come from a read error, since a much larger clone is one base off. The V call is TRDV2, the J call TRDJ1; 13 nucleotides agree with TRDD3. J was trimmed by 1 base and V by 3 bases; bases with no gene match: 4. CDR1 is GEAIGNYY and CDR2 is EKD in the germline V gene. The CDR3 runs to 16 residues. The CDR3 loop is CACDGLGDTATDKLIF. The CDR3 bases are TGTGCCTGTGACGGACTGGGGGATACGGCCACCGATAAACTCATCTTT.

Note on this clone: A read error is likely here: a far larger clone is one base away. V is TRDV2 and J is TRDJ3, with 11 bases aligning to TRDD3. The germline V gene has CDR1 GEAIGNYY and CDR2 EKD. This CDR3 contains 19 residues. The CDR3, as DNA: TGTGCCCGTGACACCATACTGGGGGATATTTCCTGGGACACCCGACAGATGTTTTTC. Its translation is CARDTILGDISWDTRQMFF.

About this clone itself: This likely came from a read error, as a far larger clone is one base away. Other DNA sequences in the same sample also yield this CDR3. This chain uses TRDV2 with TRDJ1; 10 bases are a match to TRDD3. V trimming: 3 bases; J trimming: 0 bases; junction bases outside the gene matches: 9. The CDR3 extends over 17 amino acids. Germline-derived CDR1 and CDR2 are GEAIGNYY and EKD. CDR3 loop: CACDPLSTGGYTDKLIF. CDR3 DNA sequence: TGTGCCTGTGACCCTCTTTCGACTGGGGGATACACCGATAAACTCATCTTT.

This clone qualifies as hyperexpanded. Other nucleotide sequences in the sample specify the same CDR3. CDR3 protein: CACDTLGDTSTAQLFF. The CDR3 DNA reads TGTGCCTGTGACACTTTGGGAGATACTTCGACAGCACAACTCTTCTTT. The chain combines TRDV2 with TRDJ2; D possibly corresponds to TRDD3 (5 bases). V lost 1 base to trimming and J lost 4 bases, with 15 bases between them. The CDR3 consists of 16 residues. The germline V gene encodes CDR1 GEAIGNYY and CDR2 EKD.

Remarks on this clone: It differs at one base from a far larger clone, so likely a read error. The rearrangement joins TRDV2 to TRDJ3, with D perhaps TRDD3 (6 bases). The CDR3 contains 19 residues. Germline loops: CDR1 GEAIGNYY, CDR2 EKD. Trimming removed 0 bases from V and 1 base from J, with 15 bases in between. The CDR3 DNA is TGTGCCTGTGACACCATACTGTGGGATATTTCCTGGGACACCCGACAGATGTTTTTC. Its protein product is CACDTILWDISWDTRQMFF.